This T cell receptor (beta chain) was sequenced for a study of chemoradiotherapy in HPV16-positive cancers. Overall study context: Functional T-cell assays on a couple of HPV16-positive patients' cells defined candidate HPV-specific clones and common TCR motifs.

V lost 2 bases and J lost 6, with 19 bases in between. This CDR3 has 16 residues. Germline-derived CDR1 and CDR2 are MNHNY and SVGAGI (reference sequence). General study results and limits: Non-HPV-specific T cells did not expand in tumors during treatment, whereas candidate HPV-specific clones and E7-related motifs did. Only a couple of HPV16-positive patients supplied the functional HPV-specificity definition.

Regarding this clone: The target antigen is unknown.

Libraries were prepared by immunoSEQ multiplex PCR; TCRdb keeps only in-frame clonotypes and omits some of them. The repertoire holds under 40,000 clones, with roughly nine tenths as singletons. The clonotype was recovered from a human donor with HPV-associated anogenital cancer. The specimen comprised blood, sampled from a patient who underwent chemoradiotherapy. The rearrangement uses TRBV6-6 and TRBJ1-2; D is ambiguous. CDR3 DNA sequence: TGTGCCAGCAGTTACCCCCCCGGACGGTTGAATGATGGCTACACCTTC. Encoded protein: CASSYPPGRLNDGYTF.